The next 6 T cell receptor beta chains were all read from a single sample in a study of cytomegalovirus exposure and HLA in healthy donors. PCR primers comprised 60 Vbeta and 13 Jbeta primers. Method: immunoSEQ multiplex PCR; TCRdb's copy keeps in-frame clones and lacks some. The sample yields some 120,000 clones, approximately 79% seen once. Sequenced material: PBMCs. Source of these receptors: a young man in good health and CMV-seronegative.

The chain has TRBV7-9 and TRBJ2-5, with D perhaps TRBD1 (6 bases). CDR1 is SEHNR and CDR2 is FQNEAQ in the germline V gene (reference sequence). V was cut by 4 bases and J by 4 bases, with 16 bases left in between. CDR3 length: 15 amino acids. The CDR3, as DNA: TGTGCCAGCAGCTCCCGGACAGACCTCACAGAGACCCAGTACTTC. As protein: CASSSRTDLTETQYF.

The chain employs TRBV30 and TRBJ2-1; D gene unclear. Deletions cut 7 bases from V and 3 bases from J, with 10 bases between. The CDR3 spans 12 residues. Germline values: CDR1 GTSNPN, CDR2 SVGIG (reference sequence). CDR3 region: CALQSVYNEQFF. The CDR3 bases are TGTGCCTTACAGTCAGTCTACAATGAGCAGTTCTTC.

J is TRBJ1-6 and V is TRBV2; a possible D gene is TRBD1 (6 bases). Germline V gene data show CDR1 as SNHLY and CDR2 as FYNNEI. V was pared by 8 bases and J by 1 base, with 9 bases between. The CDR3 length is 14 residues. The CDR3 DNA follows: TGTGCCAGCTTACAGGGTTCCTATAATTCACCCCTCCACTTT. Translation: CASLQGSYNSPLHF.

CDR3 in DNA: TGTGCCAGCAGCTTTACAGGGACAGATACGCAGTATTTT. Translation: CASSFTGTDTQYF. V usage is TRBV7-3 and J usage is TRBJ2-3; tentatively, D is TRBD1 (6 bases). The CDR3 runs to 13 residues. Germline CDR1 SGHTA, CDR2 FQGTGA. V lost 3 bases to trimming and J lost 3 bases, with 7 bases between them.

The chain employs TRBV6-5 and TRBJ2-7, with D perhaps matching TRBD2 (6 bases). Trimming stripped 6 bases from V and 5 bases from J, with 17 bases between. The germline CDR1 and CDR2 sequences are MNHEY and SVGAGI. The CDR3 length is 14 residues. CDR3: CASSPGTSRNEQYF. The DNA of the CDR3 is TGTGCCAGCAGCCCCGGGACTTCGAGGAACGAGCAGTACTTC.

V and J are TRBV9 and TRBJ1-2, with D maybe TRBD1 (6 bases). V gave up 1 base and J gave up 4 bases, with 20 bases separating them. Looked up from germline, CDR1 is SGDLS and CDR2 is YYNGEE. This CDR3 is built from 17 residues. The CDR3 reads CASSVRQGLGGSYGYTF. For the CDR3, the DNA is TGTGCCAGCAGCGTAAGGCAGGGGCTGGGGGGGAGCTATGGCTACACCTTC.